The present TCR beta chain was sequenced within a study of Ad26.COV2.S vaccination and SARS-CoV-2 variants. Concerning this clone: Its cognate antigen is unknown.

Libraries were prepared by immunoSEQ multiplex PCR; TCRdb keeps only in-frame clonotypes and omits some of them. The sample consists of approximately 400,000 clones, 90% to 95% of them appearing once. Overall study results and limits: Reportedly, spike-specific CD8+ and CD4+ T cell responses achieved substantial breadth once vaccination had taken place.

Germline CDR1 reads MNHEY; CDR2 reads SMNVEV (reference sequence). Deletions cut 5 bases from V and 2 bases from J, with 11 bases between. CDR3 length: 14 amino acids. V and J are TRBV27 and TRBJ2-3; D gene ambiguous. Source: peripheral blood, taken after recovery from COVID-19. This sequence originates from a human donor who had recovered from COVID-19. DNA of the CDR3: TGTGCCAGCAGTCTACTTTCGACCACAGATACGCAGTATTTT. This translates into CASSLLSTTDTQYF.